This TCR beta chain was profiled in a study of T cells in Graves' hyperthyroidism and ophthalmopathy. Regarding the study as a whole: Most expanded thyroid clonotypes above 0.001 recurred in blood. In validation, the model predicted ophthalmopathy. These predictions came a median about 6.2 months before onset.

This clonotype was counted only a few times. The antigen remains unidentified. The CDR3 regions of TCR beta were amplified from RNA transcripts. HTBI primers were the set used in a first-round RT-PCR of the TCR CDR3. In TCRdb, the multiplex PCR reads were re-called with MiXCR into one record per CDR3 protein. The sample lists 600,000 or so distinct CDR3 sequences; under 20% were seen once. If no ophthalmopathy progression occurred within 18 months, Graves' hyperthyroidism was stable. Each patient was aged 18 to 65 and had newly diagnosed hyperthyroidism of under 2 months' duration. The sample taken for sequencing was blood. The receptor comes from a woman aged 25 to 39 with Graves' hyperthyroidism.

CDR3 sequence: CASSISREAFF. The CDR3 region has the DNA TGTGCCAGTAGTATTTCCAGGGAAGCTTTCTTT. The V call is TRBV19, the J call TRBJ1-1; no firm D call. V was shortened by 3 bases and J by 8 bases, with 7 bases between the two germline ends. The length of the CDR3 is 11 residues. Germline lookup yields CDR1 LNHDA and CDR2 SQIVND (reference sequence).